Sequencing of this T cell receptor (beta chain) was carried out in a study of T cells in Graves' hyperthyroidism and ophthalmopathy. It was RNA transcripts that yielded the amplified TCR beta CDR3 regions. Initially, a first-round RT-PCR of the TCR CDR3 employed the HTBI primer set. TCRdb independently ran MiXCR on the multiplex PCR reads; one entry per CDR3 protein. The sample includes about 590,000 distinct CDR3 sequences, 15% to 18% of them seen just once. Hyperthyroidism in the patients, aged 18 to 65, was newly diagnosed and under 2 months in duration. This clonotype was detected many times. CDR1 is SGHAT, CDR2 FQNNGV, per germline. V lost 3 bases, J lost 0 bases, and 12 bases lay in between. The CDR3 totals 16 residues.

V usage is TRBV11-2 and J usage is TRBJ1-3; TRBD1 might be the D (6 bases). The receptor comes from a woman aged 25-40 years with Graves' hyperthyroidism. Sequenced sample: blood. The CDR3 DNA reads TGTGCCAGCAGCTTCGGGGACACCTCCTCTGGAAACACCATATATTTT. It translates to CASSFGDTSSGNTIYF.